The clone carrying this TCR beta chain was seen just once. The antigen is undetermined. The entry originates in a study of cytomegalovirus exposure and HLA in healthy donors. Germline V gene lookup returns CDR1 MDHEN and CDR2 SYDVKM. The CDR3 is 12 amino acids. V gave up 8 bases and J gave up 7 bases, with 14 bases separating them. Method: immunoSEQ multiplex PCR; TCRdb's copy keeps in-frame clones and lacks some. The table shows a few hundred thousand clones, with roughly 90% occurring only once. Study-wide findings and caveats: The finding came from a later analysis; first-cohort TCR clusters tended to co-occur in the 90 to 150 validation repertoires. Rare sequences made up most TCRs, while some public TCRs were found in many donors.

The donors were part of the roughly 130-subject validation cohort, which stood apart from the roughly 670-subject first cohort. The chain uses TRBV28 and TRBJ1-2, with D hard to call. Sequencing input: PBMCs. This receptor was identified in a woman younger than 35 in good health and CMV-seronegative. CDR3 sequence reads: CASVPGVGGYTF. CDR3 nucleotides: TGTGCCAGCGTCCCCGGGGTAGGTGGCTACACCTTC.